These 23 T cell receptor beta chains originate from one sample sequenced in a study of control samples from healthy donors and cancer patients. Profiled with immunoSEQ multiplex PCR; TCRdb holds only in-frame clones, not every one. The data contain about 250,000 clones, more than 65% of them singletons. Sequencing was done on a sample of PBMCs. The source is an older woman with lung cancer.

J is TRBJ2-1 and V is TRBV5-1; tentatively, D is TRBD1 (6 bases). Germline assignment: CDR1 SGHRS and CDR2 YFSETQ. The CDR3 runs 15 residues. Trimming pared 0 bases from V and 7 bases from J, leaving 14 bases between. The CDR3, as DNA: TGCGCCAGCAGCTTGGCTCTAGGGGGTCCAAATGAGCAGTTCTTC. Residues: CASSLALGGPNEQFF. The whole variable domain, filled in from reference TRBV5-1 and TRBJ2-1, reads KAGVTQTPRYLIKTRGQQVTLSCSPISGHRSVSWYQQTPGQGLQFLFEYFSETQRNKGNFPGRFSGRQFSNSRSEMNVSTLELGDSALYLCASSLALGGPNEQFFGPGTRLTVL.

The chain uses TRBV24-1 and TRBJ2-1; D gene uncertain. This CDR3 has 15 residues. Germline assignment: CDR1 KGHDR and CDR2 SFDVKD. The V gene lost 0 bases and the J gene lost 7 bases, with 12 bases spanning the gap. CDR3 loop: CATSDLGRDVNEQFF. DNA for the CDR3: TGTGCCACCAGTGATTTGGGCAGAGACGTAAATGAGCAGTTCTTC.

This clone was detected once. V usage is TRBV5-4 and J usage is TRBJ2-5; TRBD2 agrees at 14 bases. This CDR3 is 16 amino acids long. V lost 4 bases to trimming and J lost 5 bases; unmatched junction nucleotides: 7. Germline loops: CDR1 SGHNT, CDR2 YYREEE (reference sequence). CDR3 loop: CASSTGLAGERETQYF. The CDR3 nucleotides are TGTGCCAGCAGCACGGGACTAGCGGGGGAAAGGGAGACCCAGTACTTC.

This clone was observed a few times. J is TRBJ1-4 and V is TRBV18; tentatively, D is TRBD1 (6 bases). Trimming stripped 3 bases from V and 7 bases from J, with 15 bases between. This CDR3 is 15 amino acids long. Germline CDR1 and CDR2: KGHSH and LQKENI. Here the CDR3 reads CASSPDPGAGEKLFF. CDR3 DNA: TGTGCCAGCTCACCCGACCCGGGGGCAGGTGAAAAACTGTTTTTT.

The V gene is TRBV7-9, the J gene TRBJ2-6; D is possibly TRBD1 (6 bases). Trimming cost V 5 bases and J 4 bases, with 15 bases left between them. CDR3 length: 16 residues. CDR1 is SEHNR and CDR2 is FQNEAQ in the germline V gene (reference sequence). The CDR3 sequence is CASSRRTGLGANVLTF. CDR3 bases: TGTGCCAGCAGCCGTCGTACAGGGCTGGGGGCCAACGTCCTGACTTTC.

The J gene is TRBJ2-6, the V gene TRBV9, with a tentative D call TRBD2 (5 bases). This CDR3 contains 16 residues. The germline gives CDR1 SGDLS, CDR2 YYNGEE. Trimming removed 2 bases at V and 0 bases at J, with 9 bases between. The CDR3 coding sequence is TGTGCCAGCAGCGTTTCGGGGTTCTCTGGGGCCAACGTCCTGACTTTC. Residues: CASSVSGFSGANVLTF. Using reference TRBV9 and TRBJ2-6 for the parts outside the CDR3, the full variable domain is DSGVTQTPKHLITATGQRVTLRCSPRSGDLSVYWYQQSLDQGLQFLIQYYNGEERAKGNILERFSAQQFPDLHSELNLSSLELGDSALYFCASSVSGFSGANVLTFGAGSRLTVL.

In this sample, this clone turned up once. The chain carries TRBV11-2 and TRBJ1-3, with D possibly TRBD1 on 6 matching bases. The CDR3 length is 17 residues. Trimming shortened V by 4 bases and J by 1 base, and 17 bases separated the two germline ends. Germline CDR1 SGHAT, CDR2 FQNNGV. CDR3 DNA sequence: TGTGCCAGCAGCTCAAACCCCCTCACAGGGTCTGGAAACACCATATATTTT. It translates to CASSSNPLTGSGNTIYF.

A single count supports this clone. The chain has TRBV7-6 and TRBJ1-2; 11 positions match TRBD1. Trimming at V came to 2 bases and at J to 4 bases, leaving 6 bases not matched to a gene. The CDR3 covers 16 residues. Germline V gene lookup returns CDR1 SGHVS and CDR2 FNYEAQ. The CDR3 sequence: CASSLRTGGFSYGYTF. Here the CDR3 DNA reads TGTGCCAGCAGCTTAAGGACAGGGGGCTTTAGCTATGGCTACACCTTC.

The chain joins TRBV6-5 to TRBJ2-1; 7 bases align to TRBD1. After removal of 11 bases from V and 4 bases from J, the junction contained 8 bases not matched to a gene. Germline V gives CDR1 MNHEY, CDR2 SVGAGI. The CDR3 covers 13 residues. The CDR3 DNA reads TGTGCCGGCCCGGGACAGACTTACAATGAGCAGTTCTTC. Its protein product is CAGPGQTYNEQFF.

This chain uses TRBV10-2 with TRBJ1-5; the D is unclear. Between the trimmed V and J ends, which lost 2 bases and 2 bases, there was a span of 4 bases. Germline V CDR1 and CDR2: WSHSY, SAAADI. The CDR3 totals 13 residues. The CDR3, as DNA: TGCGCCAGCAGTGAGCAGGGCAATCAGCCCCAGCATTTT. Its translation: CASSEQGNQPQHF.

This rearrangement joins TRBV7-6 to TRBJ1-3; perhaps TRBD1 as D (5 bases). The CDR3 has 16 residues. Germline values: CDR1 SGHVS, CDR2 FNYEAQ. Trimming took off 1 base at V and 0 bases at J, with 10 bases between the two ends. The CDR3: CASSLDQGSSGNTIYF. The CDR3 region has the DNA TGTGCCAGCAGCTTAGATCAGGGTTCCTCTGGAAACACCATATATTTT.

The chain recombines TRBV7-9 with TRBJ2-7; weak D call: TRBD1 (8 bases). Trimming left V 5 bases short and J 9 bases short, with 17 bases between. Per the germline V gene, CDR1 is SEHNR and CDR2 is FQNEAQ (reference sequence). This CDR3 is 13 amino acids long. The DNA of the CDR3 is TGTGCCAGCAGCACCCTACAGGGGGGGAGGCAGTACTTC. This gives the protein CASSTLQGGRQYF.

The sample holds one count of this clone. The genes are TRBV5-1 and TRBJ1-2; D uncertain. The germline CDR1 and CDR2 sequences are SGHRS and YFSETQ. The CDR3 sequence is 16 residues long. V lost 4 bases and J 1 base, leaving 17 bases between the germline ends. The CDR3 region has the DNA TGCGCCAGCAGCCCCCTTAGGACTGAAATTAACTATGGCTACACCTTC. It codes for CASSPLRTEINYGYTF.

This clone was seen a single time. The chain joins TRBV9 to TRBJ2-3, with TRBD2 matching over 9 bases. The CDR3 runs to 16 residues. J lost 4 bases, V lost 3 bases, and 9 bases had no gene match. The germline V gene has CDR1 SGDLS and CDR2 YYNGEE. CDR3 coding DNA: TGTGCCAGCAGCGCCACCCCAGCGGGGGGATCAGATACGCAGTATTTT. This gives the protein CASSATPAGGSDTQYF.

The chain joins TRBV6-1 to TRBJ2-3; unclear D gene. Per germline, CDR1 MNHNS and CDR2 SASEGT. Trimming cost V 2 bases and J 2 bases, with 8 bases left between them. The CDR3 sequence is 14 residues long. The CDR3 bases are TGTGCCAGCAGTGAACGCAGCACCACAGATACGCAGTATTTT. Translated, it gives CASSERSTTDTQYF.

This chain links TRBV27 with TRBJ2-3; 11 bases line up with TRBD2. J lost 4 bases, V lost 7 bases, and 10 bases had no gene match. Germline loops: CDR1 MNHEY, CDR2 SMNVEV (reference sequence). The CDR3 has 16 residues. CDR3 nucleotides: TGTGCCAGCACCGATAGCGGGGGGGCCGCGCCAGATACGCAGTATTTT. Its translation is CASTDSGGAAPDTQYF.

V usage is TRBV5-6 and J usage is TRBJ1-1; D uncertain. V lost 4 bases to trimming and J lost 11 bases, with 12 bases between them. The CDR3 is made up of 11 amino acids. Germline CDR1 is SGHDT and CDR2 is YYEEEE. Written as DNA, the CDR3 is TGTGCCAGCAGCCTAGACAAGGTCGCTTTCTTT. It is translated as CASSLDKVAFF.

This rearrangement joins TRBV5-1 to TRBJ2-5; D may match TRBD1 or TRBD2 (5 bases each). Trimming stripped 1 base from V and 5 bases from J, with 15 bases between. The germline gives CDR1 SGHRS, CDR2 YFSETQ. The CDR3 runs to 15 residues. In DNA form, the CDR3 reads TGCGCCAGCAGCTTGAATGCAGGGAGTGGGGAGACCCAGTACTTC. As protein: CASSLNAGSGETQYF.

The chain uses TRBV25-1 and TRBJ2-3; D is tentatively TRBD1 or TRBD2 (6 bases each). CDR3 length: 17 amino acids. Trimming removed 3 bases at V and 1 base at J, with 17 bases between. Germline CDR1 reads MGHDK; CDR2 reads SYGVNS. The DNA of the CDR3 is TGTGCCAGCAGTGACGACCAAGGAAGGGGGGGCACAGATACGCAGTATTTT. This sequence encodes CASSDDQGRGGTDTQYF. The whole variable domain, remainder taken from reference TRBV25-1 and TRBJ2-3, is EADIYQTPRYLVIGTGKKITLECSQTMGHDKMYWYQQDPGMELHLIHYSYGVNSTEKGDLSSESTVSRIRTEHFPLTLESARPSHTSQYLCASSDDQGRGGTDTQYFGPGTRLTVL.

V gene TRBV5-1 combines with J gene TRBJ1-1; no clear D. The CDR3 covers 13 residues. Deletions cut 5 bases from V and 1 base from J, with 9 bases between. Germline CDR1 reads SGHRS; CDR2 reads YFSETQ. Here the CDR3 DNA reads TGCGCCAGCAGGCAAGTTCCGAACACTGAAGCTTTCTTT. It specifies CASRQVPNTEAFF.

V and J are TRBV5-5 and TRBJ2-3; the D gene is possibly TRBD1 (6 bases). The V end was cut by 0 bases, the J end by 6 bases, with 14 bases between. CDR3 length: 15 amino acids. Germline V lookup: CDR1 SGHKS, CDR2 YYEKEE (reference sequence). This CDR3 reads CASSLGGHPADTQYF. Here the CDR3 DNA reads TGTGCCAGCAGCTTGGGGGGACACCCGGCGGATACGCAGTATTTT.

The chain employs TRBV15 and TRBJ2-3; 9 bases are a match to TRBD2. Losses at the gene ends were 0 bases for V and 4 bases for J; bases not matched to a gene: 11. This CDR3 spans 18 amino acids. From germline, CDR1 is LNHNV and CDR2 YYDKDF (reference sequence). The CDR3 region has the DNA TGTGCCACCAGCAGAGATTTGGCGCGGGGGGGCGTGGCAGATACGCAGTATTTT. Its translation: CATSRDLARGGVADTQYF.

The J gene is TRBJ1-1, the V gene TRBV12-5; D is possibly TRBD1 (6 bases). V gave up 1 base and J gave up 4 bases, with 19 bases separating them. Per germline, CDR1 LGHNT and CDR2 FRNRAP. The CDR3 length is 17 residues. The CDR3 DNA follows: TGTGCTAGTGGTTTGGCGCTACAGGGAACTACACGCACTGAAGCTTTCTTT. Its translation is CASGLALQGTTRTEAFF. Full variable domain (outside the CDR3, taken from reference TRBV12-5 and TRBJ1-1): DARVTQTPRHKVTEMGQEVTMRCQPILGHNTVFWYRQTMMQGLELLAYFRNRAPLDDSGMPKDRFSAEMPDATLATLKIQPSEPRDSAVYFCASGLALQGTTRTEAFFGQGTRLTVV.